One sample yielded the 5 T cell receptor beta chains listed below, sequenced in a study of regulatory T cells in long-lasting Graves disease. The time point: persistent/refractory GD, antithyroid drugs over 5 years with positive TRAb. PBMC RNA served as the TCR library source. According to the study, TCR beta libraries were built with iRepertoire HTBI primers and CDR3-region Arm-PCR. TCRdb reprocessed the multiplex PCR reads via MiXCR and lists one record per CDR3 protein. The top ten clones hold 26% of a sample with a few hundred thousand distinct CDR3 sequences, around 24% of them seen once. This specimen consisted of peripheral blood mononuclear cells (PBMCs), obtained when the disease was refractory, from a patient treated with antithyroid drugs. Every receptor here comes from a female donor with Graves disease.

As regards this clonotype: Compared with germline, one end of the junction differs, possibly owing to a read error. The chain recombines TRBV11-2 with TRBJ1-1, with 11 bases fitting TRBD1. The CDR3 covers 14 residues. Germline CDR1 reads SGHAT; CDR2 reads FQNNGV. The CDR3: CASSLATPGQGGAF. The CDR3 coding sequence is TGTGCCAGCAGCTTAGCCACACCGGGACAGGGGGGGGCCTTT.

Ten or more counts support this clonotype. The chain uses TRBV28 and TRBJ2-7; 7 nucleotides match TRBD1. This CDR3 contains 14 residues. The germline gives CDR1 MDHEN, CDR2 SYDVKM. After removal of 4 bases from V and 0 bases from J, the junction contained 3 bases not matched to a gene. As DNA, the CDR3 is TGTGCCAGCAGTTATGCAGGGGGCTCCTACGAGCAGTACTTC. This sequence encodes CASSYAGGSYEQYF.

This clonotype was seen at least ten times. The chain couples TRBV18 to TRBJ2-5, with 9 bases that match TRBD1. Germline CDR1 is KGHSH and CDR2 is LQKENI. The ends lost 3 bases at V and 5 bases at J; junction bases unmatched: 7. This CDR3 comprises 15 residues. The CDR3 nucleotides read TGTGCCAGCTCACCGGGAACAGGGGGCGCGGAGACCCAGTACTTC. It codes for CASSPGTGGAETQYF.

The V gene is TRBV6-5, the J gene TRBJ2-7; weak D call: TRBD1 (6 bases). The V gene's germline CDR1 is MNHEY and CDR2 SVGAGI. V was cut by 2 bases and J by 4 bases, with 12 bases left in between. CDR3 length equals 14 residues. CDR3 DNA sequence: TGTGCCAGCAGTTACAGGGGGATAGGTTACGAGCAGTACTTC. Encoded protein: CASSYRGIGYEQYF.

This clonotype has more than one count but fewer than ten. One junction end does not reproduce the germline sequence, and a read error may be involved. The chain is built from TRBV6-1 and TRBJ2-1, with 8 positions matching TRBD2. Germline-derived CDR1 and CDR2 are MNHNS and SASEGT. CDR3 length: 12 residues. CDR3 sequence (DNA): TGTGCCAGCAGGCAACCACCTAGCGGGTGGGTCTTC. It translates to CASRQPPSGWVF.